Presented here are 24 T cell receptor beta chains from one specimen sequenced in a study of naive and memory T cell subsets. For blood and skin samples, reverse transcription used TCR alpha and beta constant primers. One entry per CDR3 protein, called by TCRdb with MiXCR from the 5' RACE reads. The sample holds more than 20,000 distinct CDR3 sequences, approximately 24% seen once. Adult healthy volunteers gave 2.5 ml peripheral blood for whole-blood RNA. The receptors were gathered from a female donor in good health.

The gene calls are TRBV20-1 and TRBJ2-7; possibly TRBD2 for D (6 bases). The CDR3 extends over 12 amino acids. CDR1 and CDR2 from the germline V gene are DFQATT and SNEGSKA (reference sequence). Trimming cost V 4 bases and J 7 bases, with 14 bases left between them. The CDR3 DNA follows: TGCAGTGCTAATTATGACCGGGAGGAGCAGTACTTC. This encodes CSANYDREEQYF.

In its sample, this clonotype was seen many times. The chain has TRBV7-2 and TRBJ1-1, with D uncertain. The CDR3 totals 15 residues. V was pared by 1 base and J by 0 bases, with 9 bases between. CDR1 is SGHTA and CDR2 is FQGNSA in the germline V gene. The CDR3, as DNA: TGTGCCAGCAGCTTAGTATCCCCCCTGAACACTGAAGCTTTCTTT. Translating gives CASSLVSPLNTEAFF.

This clonotype showed up many times. The V call is TRBV18, the J call TRBJ2-7; 10 nucleotides match TRBD1. The CDR3 is 17 amino acids. V dropped 0 bases and J dropped 5; count of bases not matched to a gene: 10. Germline V gene lookup returns CDR1 KGHSH and CDR2 LQKENI. The CDR3: CASSPPFSDRGKNEQYF. The CDR3 nucleotides read TGTGCCAGCTCACCACCATTTTCGGACAGGGGGAAAAACGAGCAGTACTTC.

V gene TRBV5-1 combines with J gene TRBJ2-7; 9 bases match TRBD2. CDR3 length: 15 amino acids. Germline V gives CDR1 SGHRS, CDR2 YFSETQ. V lost 2 bases to trimming and J lost 2 bases; unmatched junction nucleotides: 5. The CDR3 is CASSLSSSGAYEQYF. CDR3 in DNA: TGCGCCAGCAGCTTAAGCTCTAGCGGGGCCTACGAGCAGTACTTC. Full variable domain (rest looked up from reference TRBV5-1 and TRBJ2-7): KAGVTQTPRYLIKTRGQQVTLSCSPISGHRSVSWYQQTPGQGLQFLFEYFSETQRNKGNFPGRFSGRQFSNSRSEMNVSTLELGDSALYLCASSLSSSGAYEQYFGPGTRLTVT.

This clonotype was counted between two and nine times. The V gene is TRBV29-1, the J gene TRBJ1-6, with a possible D match to TRBD1 (6 bases). The CDR3 runs 12 residues. The germline gives CDR1 SQVTM, CDR2 ANQGSEA. Trimming cost V 7 bases and J 6 bases, with 10 bases left between them. The CDR3 is CSAGQPNSPLHF. Written as DNA, the CDR3 is TGCAGCGCCGGACAGCCTAATTCACCCCTCCACTTT.

The chain employs TRBV20-1 and TRBJ2-3, with TRBD1 identical over 8 bases. CDR1 and CDR2 from the germline V gene are DFQATT and SNEGSKA (reference sequence). The CDR3 contains 15 residues. Trimming removed 6 bases from V and 4 bases from J; junction bases left unmatched: 12. The CDR3 region is CSAKDPDRGADTQYF. The CDR3 DNA sequence: TGCAGTGCCAAGGACCCTGACAGGGGCGCAGATACGCAGTATTTT.

Ten or more counts support this clonotype. V and J are TRBV4-3 and TRBJ1-1, with TRBD1 matching 8 bases. The ends lost 0 bases at V and 7 bases at J; junction bases unmatched: 10. The CDR3 is 16 residues long. Germline-derived CDR1 and CDR2 are LGHNA and YSLEER. This chain's CDR3 is CASSQDRSRGQGEAFF. CDR3 sequence (DNA): TGCGCCAGCAGCCAAGATCGTAGCAGGGGGCAGGGTGAAGCTTTCTTT.

Sample share makes this clonotype medium-sized. The CDR3 DNA reads TGTGCCAGCAGCTATAGTGGCGGCAACGAGCAGTACTTC. Translated: CASSYSGGNEQYF. The chain carries TRBV7-2 and TRBJ2-7; D is unclear. V was clipped by 4 bases and J by 5 bases, with 12 bases between them. CDR1 and CDR2 from the germline V gene are SGHTA and FQGNSA. The CDR3 covers 13 residues.

This clonotype was seen a few times. The genes are TRBV6-4 and TRBJ2-5, with TRBD2 identical over 13 bases. Germline lookup yields CDR1 MRHNA and CDR2 SNTAGT. V shed 5 bases and J 2 bases; nucleotides not matched to a gene: 2. The CDR3 consists of 15 residues. CDR3: CASSQTSGGQETQYF. The CDR3 bases are TGTGCCAGCAGTCAGACTAGCGGGGGGCAAGAGACCCAGTACTTC.

In this sample, this clonotype turned up many times. This chain links TRBV20-1 with TRBJ1-1; D unresolved. Germline assignment: CDR1 DFQATT and CDR2 SNEGSKA (reference sequence). The CDR3 has 14 amino acids. V dropped 3 bases and J dropped 1 base, with 12 bases sitting between them. The CDR3: CSARADAGNTEAFF. DNA for the CDR3: TGCAGTGCTAGGGCCGACGCGGGGAACACTGAAGCTTTCTTT.

The rearrangement uses TRBV29-1 and TRBJ1-1; D is possibly TRBD1 (5 bases). Germline V gene sequence: CDR1 SQVTM, CDR2 ANQGSEA. The ends were cut back, 6 bases at V and 2 bases at J, with 19 bases in the middle. The CDR3 runs 15 residues. CDR3 coding DNA: TGCAGCGTCCTCCCATACGGGGGGAGAAACACTGAAGCTTTCTTT. This sequence encodes CSVLPYGGRNTEAFF.

The gene calls are TRBV7-2 and TRBJ2-3, with D unclear. This CDR3 region has 13 residues. Trimming stripped 5 bases from V and 2 bases from J, with 8 bases between. Looked up from germline, CDR1 is SGHTA and CDR2 is FQGNSA. CDR3 in DNA: TGTGCCAGCAGCCTCCAGCTCACAGATACGCAGTATTTT. This codes for CASSLQLTDTQYF.

This clonotype is labeled medium-sized. The gene calls are TRBV18 and TRBJ1-3, with D unresolved. Germline-derived CDR1 and CDR2 are KGHSH and LQKENI. The CDR3 contains 16 residues. V dropped 4 bases and J dropped 0 bases, with 13 bases sitting between them. CDR3 region: CASSLGQTNSGNTIYF. CDR3 nucleotides: TGTGCCAGCTCACTCGGGCAGACCAACTCTGGAAACACCATATATTTT.

Only a few counts were recorded for this clonotype. The genes are TRBV10-3 and TRBJ2-3; 9 bases match TRBD2. Trimming took 0 bases from V and 6 from J; bases not matched to a gene: 7. The CDR3 has 16 residues. Germline CDR1 reads ENHRY; CDR2 reads SYGVKD. The chain's CDR3 is CAISESKGTSLDTQYF. CDR3 nucleotide sequence: TGTGCCATCAGTGAGTCAAAGGGGACTAGCTTGGATACGCAGTATTTT.

This clonotype has ten or more counts. This rearrangement joins TRBV18 to TRBJ2-7; D not certain. This CDR3 spans 14 amino acids. V was clipped by 2 bases and J by 0 bases, with 8 bases between them. Germline V gene sequence: CDR1 KGHSH, CDR2 LQKENI. CDR3 nucleotides: TGTGCCAGCTCACCAACCACAAGCTCCTACGAGCAGTACTTC. It codes for CASSPTTSSYEQYF. The full variable domain, rest sourced from reference TRBV18 and TRBJ2-7, is NAGVMQNPRHLVRRRGQEARLRCSPMKGHSHVYWYRQLPEEGLKFMVYLQKENIIDESGMPKERFSAEFPKEGPSILRIQQVVRGDSAAYFCASSPTTSSYEQYFGPGTRLTVT.

This chain links TRBV29-1 with TRBJ2-7; 9 bases are shared with TRBD2. The CDR3 spans 13 residues. V was pared by 2 bases and J by 2 bases, with 1 base of the junction left unmatched. Germline V gene data show CDR1 as SQVTM and CDR2 as ANQGSEA. CDR3 nucleotides: TGCAGCGTTGAACTAGCGGGACCCTACGAGCAGTACTTC. Translated: CSVELAGPYEQYF.

This clonotype was counted ten times or more. V usage is TRBV3-1 and J usage is TRBJ1-5; the match to TRBD1 covers 7 bases. The V gene's germline CDR1 is LGHDT and CDR2 YNNKEL (reference sequence). The V gene end was trimmed by 4 bases and the J gene end by 9 bases; junction bases not matched to a gene: 9. This CDR3 contains 14 residues. In nucleotides, the CDR3 is TGTGCCAGCAGCCGCCAGGGGGGGAAGACGCCCCAGCATTTT. Amino acid sequence: CASSRQGGKTPQHF.

This rearrangement joins TRBV7-2 to TRBJ2-1, with D possibly being TRBD1 or TRBD2 (6 bases each). CDR1 SGHTA and CDR2 FQGNSA come from the germline V gene. Trimming took 0 bases from V and 9 from J, leaving 15 bases between them. The CDR3 runs to 15 residues. In DNA form, the CDR3 reads TGTGCCAGCAGCTTAGCGGAAACGGGGGCGGGTGAGCAGTTCTTC. It codes for CASSLAETGAGEQFF.

This clonotype was seen many times. The J gene is TRBJ2-7, the V gene TRBV4-2; D gene uncertain. V was pared by 5 bases and J by 5 bases, with 7 bases between. The germline CDR1 and CDR2 sequences are LGHNA and YNFKEQ. CDR3 length equals 11 residues. The CDR3 DNA reads TGTGCCAGCAGCAATGAAGACGAGCAGTACTTC. Translation gives CASSNEDEQYF.

In its sample, this clonotype was seen many times. The rearrangement links TRBV20-1 to TRBJ1-2, with 7 nucleotides matching TRBD1. J gave up 8 bases and V 7 bases, and 10 bases lay outside the gene matches. The germline V gene encodes CDR1 DFQATT and CDR2 SNEGSKA (reference sequence). The CDR3 sequence is 12 residues long. In DNA form, the CDR3 reads TGCAGTGTCGCGGACAGGTCCCTAGGCTACACCTTC. This gives the protein CSVADRSLGYTF.

This clonotype appeared a few times. A junction end diverges from the germline sequence, so it may reflect a read error. V and J are TRBV29-1 and TRBJ1-2; the D gene is possibly TRBD1 (5 bases). Germline loops: CDR1 SQVTM, CDR2 ANQGSEA. This CDR3 has 14 amino acids. For the CDR3, the DNA is TGCAGCGGTGAATCCCGGGGGGATTTGGGTGGCTACACCTTC. Protein sequence: CSGESRGDLGGYTF.

V and J are TRBV5-1 and TRBJ1-2, with D possibly TRBD1 on 5 matching bases. The CDR3 is 13 residues long. Germline values: CDR1 SGHRS, CDR2 YFSETQ. Trimming removed 2 bases at V and 7 bases at J, with 12 bases between. The CDR3 region is CASSLSRAGGYTF. The CDR3, as DNA: TGCGCCAGCAGCTTATCCAGGGCAGGTGGCTACACCTTC.

This clonotype has more than one count but fewer than ten. The V gene is TRBV10-3, the J gene TRBJ2-7; 14 bases align to TRBD2. In germline, CDR1 is ENHRY, CDR2 SYGVKD. There are 15 residues in the CDR3. The trim removed 6 bases at V and 9 bases at J, leaving 10 bases unmatched. The CDR3 nucleotides read TGTGCCATCAGGGGGACTAGCGGGAGTCTACTAGGGCAGTACTTC. This translates into CAIRGTSGSLLGQYF.

This clonotype was seen a few times. This sequence joins TRBV7-2 and TRBJ2-7; TRBD2 agrees at 10 bases. Germline loops: CDR1 SGHTA, CDR2 FQGNSA. Germline trimming cut 1 base from V and 2 bases from J; bases unmatched to any gene: 2. The CDR3 runs to 15 residues. CDR3 region: CASSLGLAGAYEQYF. DNA for the CDR3: TGTGCCAGCAGCTTAGGTCTAGCGGGGGCCTACGAGCAGTACTTC.